The clone carrying this T cell receptor (beta chain) has a single count. Using immunoSEQ multiplex PCR, the repertoire was profiled, and TCRdb retains in-frame clones only, with some absent. The sample lists 30,000 to 40,000 clones, approximately 89% occurring once. Germline lookup yields CDR1 WSHSY and CDR2 SAAADI. The CDR3 contains 15 residues. V gave up 5 bases and J gave up 2 bases, with 13 bases separating them. This record comes from a study of OX40 agonist ivuxolimab in advanced cancers. Study-wide context: A history of anti-PD-1, anti-PD-L1 or anti-CTLA-4 therapy was acceptable, and approximately 40% had some.

The source is an adult with an advanced solid tumor such as melanoma, head and neck, liver or kidney cancer. The source was CD4+ or CD8+ T cells sorted from blood, collected in a trial of the OX40 agonist ivuxolimab. This chain uses TRBV10-2 with TRBJ1-3, with D perhaps TRBD1 (5 bases). CDR3 region: CASSLSGTTGNTIYF. CDR3 DNA: TGCGCCAGCAGTCTATCCGGGACCACTGGAAACACCATATATTTT.